One and the same sample provided the 30 T cell receptor beta chains below, sequenced in a study of technical replicates of blood from a handful of donors. Clones were read by immunoSEQ multiplex PCR, and TCRdb kept only the in-frame ones, dropping some. This table holds 70,000 to 85,000 clones, more than 90% found once. The sequencing sample was made of T cells isolated from PBMCs. The receptor set was obtained from a human donor in good health.

This chain uses TRBV10-2 with TRBJ2-1; D possibly corresponds to TRBD2 (6 bases). V lost 8 bases and J 5 bases, leaving 16 bases between the germline ends. This CDR3 spans 14 amino acids. The germline V gene has CDR1 WSHSY and CDR2 SAAADI. DNA of the CDR3: TGCGCCAGCTTCAACACGGGAGTCAACAATGAGCAGTTCTTC. Its protein is CASFNTGVNNEQFF.

This chain joins TRBV13 and TRBJ1-1; D uncertain. Germline CDR1 reads PRHDT; CDR2 reads FYEKMQ (reference sequence). The CDR3 is 15 residues long. V was trimmed by 0 bases and J by 1 base, leaving 9 bases between them. In nucleotides, the CDR3 is TGTGCCAGCAGCTTAGGCCTAGGTACGAACACTGAAGCTTTCTTT. Amino acid sequence: CASSLGLGTNTEAFF.

This sequence joins TRBV11-2 and TRBJ2-7; 8 bases map to TRBD1. Germline assignment: CDR1 SGHAT and CDR2 FQNNGV. With 5 bases clipped from V and 2 bases from J, the junction kept 8 bases outside the gene matches. The CDR3 loop spans 15 amino acids. CDR3: CASSPRRDRPYEQYF. The CDR3, as DNA: TGTGCCAGCAGCCCACGCCGGGACAGGCCCTACGAGCAGTACTTC.

This clone was counted a single time. This chain uses TRBV11-2 with TRBJ2-2, with D possibly being TRBD2 (6 bases). The CDR3 is 15 residues long. V lost 2 bases, J lost 1 base, and 8 bases lay in between. CDR1 SGHAT and CDR2 FQNNGV come from the germline V gene. The CDR3 region is CASSLLALNTGELFF. The CDR3 coding sequence is TGTGCCAGCAGCTTACTAGCGCTGAACACCGGGGAGCTGTTTTTT.

The rearrangement links TRBV5-1 to TRBJ2-2, with a tentative D call TRBD1 (6 bases). The CDR3 has 15 amino acids. Germline V gene sequence: CDR1 SGHRS, CDR2 YFSETQ. Trimming took 0 bases from V and 1 from J, leaving 7 bases between them. CDR3 DNA: TGCGCCAGCAGCTTGGGGACAGTGAACACCGGGGAGCTGTTTTTT. Translation: CASSLGTVNTGELFF.

The table lists this clone with a count of one. The CDR3 reads CASSARTGDLGNTIYF. The CDR3 nucleotides are TGCGCCAGCAGCGCCAGGACAGGGGACCTTGGAAACACCATATATTTT. The genes are TRBV5-1 and TRBJ1-3, with 9 nucleotides matching TRBD1. Germline V gene sequence: CDR1 SGHRS, CDR2 YFSETQ. J lost 3 bases, V lost 4 bases, and 8 bases had no gene match. This CDR3 is built from 16 residues.

V and J are TRBV27 and TRBJ1-5, with a tentative D call TRBD1 (5 bases). The germline gives CDR1 MNHEY, CDR2 SMNVEV (reference sequence). This CDR3 has 13 residues. Trimming took 3 bases from V and 4 from J, leaving 7 bases between them. The CDR3 loop is CASSFQGNQPQHF. DNA for the CDR3: TGTGCCAGCAGTTTCCAGGGTAATCAGCCCCAGCATTTT.

This sequence joins TRBV4-1 and TRBJ2-2, with D possibly being TRBD1 (6 bases). The ends were cut back, 5 bases at V and 3 bases at J, with 22 bases in the middle. The germline CDR1 and CDR2 sequences are MGHRA and YSYEKL. CDR3 length: 18 amino acids. CDR3 protein: CASSAHRSGRGDTGELFF. CDR3 bases: TGCGCCAGCAGCGCCCATCGGTCTGGCAGGGGAGACACCGGGGAGCTGTTTTTT.

The rearrangement uses TRBV9 and TRBJ2-7; D is possibly TRBD2 (5 bases). The V gene's germline CDR1 is SGDLS and CDR2 YYNGEE. The CDR3 contains 14 residues. Trimming removed 0 bases at V and 0 bases at J, with 7 bases between. Written as DNA, the CDR3 is TGTGCCAGCAGCGTAGAGCGGACCTCCTACGAGCAGTACTTC. Protein: CASSVERTSYEQYF.

This clone was counted a single time. The chain recombines TRBV7-9 with TRBJ2-1, with 12 bases matching TRBD2. From germline, CDR1 is SEHNR and CDR2 FQNEAQ (reference sequence). The ends lost 6 bases at V and 10 bases at J; junction bases unmatched: 4. This CDR3 has 13 amino acids. The CDR3 here is CASSHGLAGEQFF. CDR3 nucleotides: TGTGCCAGCAGTCACGGACTAGCGGGAGAGCAGTTCTTC.

On this clone itself: A read error may produce the germline difference seen at one junction end. The chain combines TRBV7-3 with TRBJ2-3, with a weak D call TRBD1 (5 bases). The V gene's germline CDR1 is SGHTA and CDR2 FQGTGA. The CDR3 is made up of 16 amino acids. The CDR3 bases are TGTGCCAGCAGCTTAGGTTCAGGGATACTCACATATACGCAGTATTTT. The encoded protein is CASSLGSGILTYTQYF.

The count of this clone is one. CDR3 sequence (DNA): TGTGCCTGGAGTCTCGGGACTAGCGTCTACGAGCAGTACTTC. It yields the protein CAWSLGTSVYEQYF. The chain links TRBV30 to TRBJ2-7, with 10 bases that match TRBD2. Unmatched junction bases numbered 4, after V lost 2 bases and J lost 3 bases. CDR1 GTSNPN and CDR2 SVGIG come from the germline V gene (reference sequence). CDR3 length equals 14 residues.

This clone was seen only a few times. This sequence joins TRBV5-1 and TRBJ1-4, with D maybe TRBD1 (5 bases). The CDR3 runs 14 residues. Germline CDR1 is SGHRS and CDR2 is YFSETQ. The V and J ends lost 1 base and 4 bases respectively, with 8 bases between them. The CDR3 sequence: CASSLTGGNEKLFF. The CDR3 bases are TGCGCCAGCAGCTTGACGGGGGGTAATGAAAAACTGTTTTTT. Full variable domain (rest looked up from reference TRBV5-1 and TRBJ1-4): KAGVTQTPRYLIKTRGQQVTLSCSPISGHRSVSWYQQTPGQGLQFLFEYFSETQRNKGNFPGRFSGRQFSNSRSEMNVSTLELGDSALYLCASSLTGGNEKLFFGSGTQLSVL.

The chain is built from TRBV7-7 and TRBJ2-7; D perhaps matches TRBD1 (6 bases). Germline V CDR1 and CDR2: SSHAT, FNYEAQ (reference sequence). The CDR3 runs 13 residues. V lost 5 bases and J lost 6, with 14 bases in between. The CDR3 coding sequence is TGTGCCAGCAGCCAAAACACAGGGTCCGAGCAGTACTTC. Protein product: CASSQNTGSEQYF.

V usage is TRBV25-1 and J usage is TRBJ2-3, with 8 bases that match TRBD2. The CDR3 is 17 amino acids. Germline V lookup: CDR1 MGHDK, CDR2 SYGVNS. V lost 2 bases, J lost 5 bases, and 12 bases stayed unmatched. The CDR3 region is CASSEDREGLRGDTQYF. CDR3 sequence (DNA): TGTGCCAGCAGTGAAGATCGGGAGGGCCTGAGGGGAGATACGCAGTATTTT.

V and J are TRBV19 and TRBJ2-5, with 11 bases matching TRBD2. The CDR3 is 16 amino acids. Germline V gene data show CDR1 as LNHDA and CDR2 as SQIVND (reference sequence). V dropped 3 bases and J dropped 1; count of bases not matched to a gene: 4. Written as DNA, the CDR3 is TGTGCCAGTAGTATCATCCTAGCGGGAGGCCAAGAGACCCAGTACTTC. Protein product: CASSIILAGGQETQYF.

V is TRBV7-2 and J is TRBJ1-2, with 7 bases aligning to TRBD1. Germline-derived CDR1 and CDR2 are SGHTA and FQGNSA. This CDR3 region has 15 residues. With V trimmed by 5 bases and J by 1 base, 7 bases remained unmatched. Here the CDR3 reads CASSTRTGHNYGYTF. CDR3 in DNA: TGTGCCAGCAGCACTAGGACAGGCCATAACTATGGCTACACCTTC.

V gene TRBV9 combines with J gene TRBJ2-2; D possibly corresponds to TRBD1 (5 bases). Trimming took off 3 bases at V and 7 bases at J, with 10 bases between the two ends. CDR3 size: 13 residues. Germline assignment: CDR1 SGDLS and CDR2 YYNGEE. CDR3 sequence: CASSGRAYGELFF. The CDR3 DNA reads as TGTGCCAGCAGCGGCAGGGCTTACGGGGAGCTGTTTTTT.

This chain's CDR3 is CASSKDSNQPQHF. As DNA, the CDR3 is TGTGCCAGCAGCAAGGACTCCAATCAGCCCCAGCATTTT. This chain links TRBV7-2 with TRBJ1-5; D uncertain. The V and J ends lost 5 bases and 3 bases respectively, with 8 bases between them. The CDR3 runs to 13 residues. Looked up from germline, CDR1 is SGHTA and CDR2 is FQGNSA.

This clone has a single count. The chain has TRBV5-5 and TRBJ1-5; TRBD1 might be the D (6 bases). The CDR3 sequence is 15 residues long. The germline V gene encodes CDR1 SGHKS and CDR2 YYEKEE (reference sequence). Trimming pared 4 bases from V and 0 bases from J, leaving 11 bases between. The CDR3 region is CASSTTGHSNQPQHF. DNA of the CDR3: TGTGCCAGCAGCACGACAGGCCATAGCAATCAGCCCCAGCATTTT.

The rearrangement uses TRBV18 and TRBJ1-2, with unresolved D. The CDR3 consists of 13 residues. Trimming shortened V by 5 bases and J by 4 bases, and 11 bases separated the two germline ends. Germline V gene lookup returns CDR1 KGHSH and CDR2 LQKENI. CDR3 DNA sequence: TGTGCCAGCTCAGGGGAGACTACCTATGGCTACACCTTC. This encodes CASSGETTYGYTF.

This chain joins TRBV7-9 and TRBJ2-7; tentatively, D is TRBD1 (6 bases). Per germline, CDR1 SEHNR and CDR2 FQNEAQ (reference sequence). The ends were cut back, 4 bases at V and 5 bases at J, with 15 bases in the middle. The CDR3 runs to 14 residues. This CDR3 is CASSSPTGRNEQYF. CDR3 bases: TGTGCCAGCAGCTCCCCAACAGGGAGAAACGAGCAGTACTTC.

The chain recombines TRBV7-2 with TRBJ1-4; the match to TRBD1 covers 7 bases. V gave up 5 bases and J gave up 5 bases; unmatched junction bases: 8. Germline-derived CDR1 and CDR2 are SGHTA and FQGNSA. This CDR3 spans 15 amino acids. The DNA of the CDR3 is TGTGCCAGCAGCGTCCAGACAGGGTTCAATGAAAAACTGTTTTTT. Translated, it gives CASSVQTGFNEKLFF.

The chain recombines TRBV4-1 with TRBJ1-3, with 10 bases fitting TRBD1. V was pared by 3 bases and J by 5 bases, with 10 bases of the junction left unmatched. From germline, CDR1 is MGHRA and CDR2 YSYEKL. The CDR3 totals 17 residues. Written as DNA, the CDR3 is TGCGCCAGCAGCCACCTGTTTAGACAGGGGGCTAGAAACACCATATATTTT. It translates to CASSHLFRQGARNTIYF.

The chain recombines TRBV6-5 with TRBJ2-7, with TRBD2 as a possible D gene (6 bases). CDR3 size: 15 residues. Deletions cut 0 bases from V and 3 bases from J, with 12 bases between. Germline-derived CDR1 and CDR2 are MNHEY and SVGAGI. CDR3 DNA: TGTGCCAGCAGTTACTCGGGACTCCTATTCTACGAGCAGTACTTC. Amino acids: CASSYSGLLFYEQYF.

V is TRBV4-3 and J is TRBJ1-2, with a weak D call TRBD1 (5 bases). Germline V lookup: CDR1 LGHNA, CDR2 YSLEER. The ends were cut back, 1 base at V and 5 bases at J, with 14 bases in the middle. This CDR3 region has 15 residues. The CDR3 nucleotides are TGCGCCAGCAGCCAAGGACAAGGGGCAGGGTATGGCTACACCTTC. Its translation: CASSQGQGAGYGYTF.

J is TRBJ2-5 and V is TRBV18; 11 nucleotides agree with TRBD1. The CDR3 covers 16 residues. Per germline, CDR1 KGHSH and CDR2 LQKENI. V shed 0 bases and J 5 bases; nucleotides not matched to a gene: 5. Here the CDR3 reads CASSPPVDRGPETQYF. In DNA, the CDR3 is TGTGCCAGCTCACCACCCGTGGACAGGGGGCCCGAGACCCAGTACTTC. Drawing the rest from reference TRBV18 and TRBJ2-5, the complete variable domain is NAGVMQNPRHLVRRRGQEARLRCSPMKGHSHVYWYRQLPEEGLKFMVYLQKENIIDESGMPKERFSAEFPKEGPSILRIQQVVRGDSAAYFCASSPPVDRGPETQYFGPGTRLLVL.

This chain uses TRBV5-6 with TRBJ2-1, with D maybe TRBD1 (5 bases). Germline V gives CDR1 SGHDT, CDR2 YYEEEE. This CDR3 comprises 15 residues. The V gene lost 6 bases and the J gene lost 3 bases, with 16 bases spanning the gap. CDR3: CASNVGAEVYNEQFF. The CDR3 DNA reads TGTGCCAGCAACGTAGGGGCGGAAGTCTACAATGAGCAGTTCTTC.

This clone was observed a single time. The chain carries TRBV28 and TRBJ2-7; 8 nucleotides line up with TRBD1. Trimming cost V 11 bases and J 0 bases; bases outside gene matches: 6. The germline V gene has CDR1 MDHEN and CDR2 SYDVKM. The CDR3 has 13 amino acids. CDR3 protein: CASSTGASYEQYF. CDR3 bases: TGTGCCTCCTCGACAGGGGCCTCCTACGAGCAGTACTTC.

The chain uses TRBV28 and TRBJ2-7, with 13 bases matching TRBD2. The germline gives CDR1 MDHEN, CDR2 SYDVKM. CDR3 length equals 15 residues. V gave up 5 bases and J gave up 3 bases; unmatched junction bases: 4. CDR3 protein: CASSTGLAGVYEQYF. The CDR3 DNA reads TGTGCCAGCAGTACCGGACTAGCGGGGGTCTACGAGCAGTACTTC.